Listed here is a single TCR beta chain. The target antigen is unknown. The data were produced by immunoSEQ multiplex PCR, yet TCRdb's version contains in-frame clones alone and is incomplete. The data hold around 21,000 clones, with around 80% observed a single time. This record belongs to a study of OX40 agonist ivuxolimab in advanced cancers. Looking at the study overall: It was permissible to have had prior anti-PD-1, anti-PD-L1 or anti-CTLA-4 therapy, and more than 30% had some.

The length of the CDR3 is 14 residues. V lost 8 bases and J lost 2, with 13 bases in between. Germline V gene data show CDR1 as MNHNS and CDR2 as SASEGT. Points from the study as a whole: Partial responders dosed at 0.1-3.0 mg/kg displayed clonal expansion ranking among the lowest. Clonal expansion by week 6 occurred in CD4+ and CD8+ blood T cells (at 0.1 to 3.0 mg/kg).

The V call is TRBV6-1, the J call TRBJ2-1, with unresolved D. The receptor was isolated from an adult with an advanced solid tumor such as melanoma, head and neck, liver or kidney cancer. Sample: CD4+ or CD8+ T cells sorted from blood, taken in a trial of the OX40 agonist ivuxolimab. The CDR3 region has the DNA TGTGCCAGCGGATTAGTGGTTCCCTACAATGAGCAGTTCTTC. It specifies CASGLVVPYNEQFF.